This T cell receptor beta chain was retrieved from a study of T-cell reconstitution after alpha-beta-depleted transplantation in children. The germline V gene has CDR1 SGHTA and CDR2 FQGNSA. The CDR3 is made up of 15 amino acids. The J segment lost 8 bases and the V segment lost 5 bases, leaving 8 bases of the junction unmatched. A library of TCRbeta sequences, prepared with unique molecular identifiers, was generated. Each CDR3 protein gets one entry after TCRdb re-called the PCR reads with MiXCR. The data hold about 340,000 distinct CDR3 sequences, with under 13% observed a single time. The chain links TRBV7-2 to TRBJ1-6; 8 bases line up with TRBD1. The source material was PBMCs from the stem cell graft donor, sampled from the stem cell graft. The TCR comes from a human donor who donated a stem cell graft to a child with acute lymphoblastic leukemia. DNA of the CDR3: TGTGCCAGCAGCCGAACGATGACAGGGGATTCACCCCTCCACTTT. The encoded protein is CASSRTMTGDSPLHF.